The source of this T cell receptor (beta chain) is a study of early T cells in non-severe SARS-CoV-2 infection. Study-wide points: VDJdb matching favored anti-spike CD8 responses, missing private and CD4 specificities.

This clonotype is deemed medium-sized. Its antigen is as yet unknown. CDR1 and CDR2 from the germline V gene are WSHSY and SAAADI. The length of the CDR3 is 14 residues. Trimming at V came to 9 bases and at J to 3 bases, leaving 8 bases not matched to a gene. Attachment of unique molecular identifiers to individual cDNA molecules was performed. In TCRdb, the 5' RACE reads were re-called with MiXCR into one record per CDR3 protein. The sample holds roughly 20,000 distinct CDR3 sequences; approximately 4.8% are singletons and the top ten take over 6.5%. The gene calls are TRBV10-2 and TRBJ1-5, with 7 bases aligning to TRBD1. The source material was whole blood. The clonotype was recovered from an adult who was a healthcare worker with PCR-confirmed SARS-CoV-2 infection or an uninfected control (not recorded which). The DNA for the CDR3 is TGCGCCAGAGTCGCGGGACAGATCAATCAGCCCCAGCATTTT. It specifies CARVAGQINQPQHF.